The rows below give T cell receptor beta chains drawn from one sample of a study of T cells in Graves' hyperthyroidism and ophthalmopathy. Each CDR3 protein gets one entry after TCRdb re-called the multiplex PCR reads with MiXCR. Of around 760,000 distinct CDR3 sequences detected, under 45% appear once; the ten largest clones hold approximately 31%. Sample: blood. The source is a woman in her 40s with Graves' hyperthyroidism. CDR3s include the opening cysteine and the closing phenylalanine or tryptophan. D genes are given only for firm matches. Clone size is not always given. Where it is, it says once, few, many or a class for expanded clones.

>TRBV9|TRBJ1-2|.|many
CASSGEGRREGYTF
TGTGCCAGCAGCGGGGAGGGCCGAAGAGAGGGCTACACCTTC
>TRBV6-2/TRBV6-3|TRBJ2-7|.|.
CASKNAAPAYEQYF
TGTGCCAGCAAGAACGCCGCGCCGGCATACGAGCAGTACTTC
>TRBV12-3/TRBV12-4|TRBJ1-1|.|many
CASSPPGSTEAFF
TGTGCCAGCAGTCCCCCGGGGAGCACTGAAGCTTTCTTT
>TRBV4-3|TRBJ1-2|.|.
CASSQVPPGYGYTF
TGCGCCAGCAGCCAAGTACCTCCAGGCTATGGCTACACCTTC
>TRBV12-3/TRBV12-4|TRBJ1-2|TRBD1|many
CASTIAWDRGHYGYTF
TGTGCCAGCACCATCGCATGGGACAGGGGGCACTATGGCTACACCTTC
>TRBV11-3|TRBJ2-7|.|many
CASSVSPWSYEQYF
TGTGCCAGCAGCGTATCCCCGTGGTCCTACGAGCAGTACTTC
>TRBV10-3|TRBJ1-4|TRBD1|few
CAIRPGTGGHENEKLFF
TGTGCCATCAGACCCGGGACAGGGGGCCATGAGAATGAAAAACTGTTTTTT
>TRBV10-1|TRBJ2-5|.|many
CASSFLRDQETQYF
TGCGCCAGCAGTTTCCTCCGGGACCAAGAGACCCAGTACTTC
>TRBV6-6|TRBJ1-3|.|few
CASWFSGNTIYF
TGTGCCAGCTGGTTCTCTGGAAACACCATATATTTT
>TRBV7-8|TRBJ1-3|.|.
CASSPSGPNTIYF
TGTGCCAGCAGCCCCTCCGGGCCTAACACCATATATTTT
>TRBV20-1|TRBJ1-2|.|many
CSASGDLSDYTF
TGCAGTGCTAGCGGGGACTTGTCGGACTACACCTTC
>TRBV7-3|TRBJ2-2|.|.
CASSLYVRTDNTGELFF
TGTGCCAGCAGCTTATACGTTCGGACAGATAACACCGGGGAGCTGTTTTTT
>TRBV10-3|TRBJ1-1|.|.
CALSEKVARATEAFF
TGTGCCCTCAGTGAGAAAGTGGCCAGGGCCACTGAAGCTTTCTTT
>TRBV20-1|TRBJ2-5|TRBD2|many
CSAKPSGETQYF
TGCAGTGCTAAGCCTAGCGGGGAGACCCAGTACTTC
>TRBV6-5|TRBJ1-2|.|few
CASTTGRRNVYGYTF
TGTGCCAGCACCACGGGGCGTCGGAATGTCTATGGCTACACCTTC